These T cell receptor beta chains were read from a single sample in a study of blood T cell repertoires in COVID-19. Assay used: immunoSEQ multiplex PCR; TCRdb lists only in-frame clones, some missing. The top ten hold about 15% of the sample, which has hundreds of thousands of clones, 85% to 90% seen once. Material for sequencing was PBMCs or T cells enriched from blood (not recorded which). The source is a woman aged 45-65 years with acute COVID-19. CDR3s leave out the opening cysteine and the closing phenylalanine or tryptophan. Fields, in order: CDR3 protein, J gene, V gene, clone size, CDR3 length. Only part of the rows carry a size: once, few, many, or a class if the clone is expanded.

ASSLRLAGNEQF | TRBJ2-1 | TRBV5-4 | . | 12
ASSHRLAGQAVEQF | TRBJ2-1 | TRBV4-1 | . | 14
ASSPAGGPKTQY | TRBJ2-5 | TRBV5-8 | once | 12
ASSYTGTVTYGYT | TRBJ1-2 | TRBV27 | . | 13
ASSGGLTLDTQY | TRBJ2-3 | TRBV27 | once | 12
ASSAGRGLGELF | TRBJ2-2 | TRBV9 | . | 12
ASSSGTHSGNTIY | TRBJ1-3 | TRBV5-4 | . | 13
ASSLAASDEQY | TRBJ2-7 | TRBV5-1 | . | 11
ASSSPGQGVEKLF | TRBJ1-4 | TRBV5-4 | . | 13
ASSFYGTSGRDEQY | TRBJ2-7 | TRBV27 | . | 14
ASSFAQTGETEAF | TRBJ1-1 | TRBV11-1 | few | 13
ASSLLSGNTGELF | TRBJ2-2 | TRBV27 | few | 13
ASSQSTGYYGYT | TRBJ1-2 | TRBV3-1/TRBV3-2 | few | 12
ASSLVSGMGHNEQF | TRBJ2-1 | TRBV7-6 | . | 14
ASLTGYGYT | TRBJ1-2 | TRBV30 | . | 9
AWRKSTGSSYEQY | TRBJ2-7 | TRBV30 | . | 13